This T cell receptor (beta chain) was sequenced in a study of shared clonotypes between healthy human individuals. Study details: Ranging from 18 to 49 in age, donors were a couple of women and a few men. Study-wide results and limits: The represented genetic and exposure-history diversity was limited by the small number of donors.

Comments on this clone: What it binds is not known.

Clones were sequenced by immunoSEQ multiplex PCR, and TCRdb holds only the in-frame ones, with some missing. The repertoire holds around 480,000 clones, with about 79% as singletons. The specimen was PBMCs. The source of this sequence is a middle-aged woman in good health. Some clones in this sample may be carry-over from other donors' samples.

The chain's CDR3 is CASSSPREREGRGDTQYF. CDR3 nucleotides: TGTGCCAGCAGTTCCCCCCGGGAGCGGGAGGGCCGGGGAGATACGCAGTATTTT. The V and J genes are TRBV28 and TRBJ2-3; 10 bases map to TRBD2. This CDR3 is 18 amino acids long. V lost 4 bases to trimming and J lost 5 bases; unmatched junction nucleotides: 15. Per germline, CDR1 MDHEN and CDR2 SYDVKM. Supplemented by reference TRBV28 and TRBJ2-3, the full variable domain reads DVKVTQSSRYLVKRTGEKVFLECVQDMDHENMFWYRQDPGLGLRLIYFSYDVKMKEKGDIPEGYSVSREKKERFSLILESASTNQTSMYLCASSSPREREGRGDTQYFGPGTRLTVL.